The rows below give T cell receptor beta chains drawn from one sample of a study of blood T cell repertoires in COVID-19. Sequencing used immunoSEQ multiplex PCR; TCRdb keeps in-frame clones, though not all of them. The sample includes 200,000 to 250,000 clones, about 86% of them seen just once. Specimen: PBMCs or T cells enriched from blood (not recorded which). These receptors all come from a woman aged 45-65 years with acute COVID-19. Each CDR3 is given with its conserved first and last residue. Each record gives: V gene, clone size, J gene, D gene, CDR3 DNA, CDR3 protein. The D gene is left open where the match is weak. Size tells how often a clone was seen (once, few, many) or the class of an expanded clone, and some rows leave it out.

TRBV12-3/TRBV12-4	NA	TRBJ2-7	NA	TGTGCCAGCAGTTTCGGCGGAAACTACGAGCAGTACTTC	CASSFGGNYEQYF
TRBV10-3	NA	TRBJ2-4	NA	TGTGCCATCAGTGATTTTTTAGGCGGGAACATTCAGTACTTC	CAISDFLGGNIQYF
TRBV19	NA	TRBJ2-5	TRBD1	TGTGCCAGTAGTACCCCTCACCTAGGGACAGAACAAGAGACCCAGTACTTC	CASSTPHLGTEQETQYF
TRBV5-1	NA	TRBJ2-3	TRBD2	TGCGCCAGCAGCTTGGGCGGCGGGGGGGCCACAGATACGCAGTATTTT	CASSLGGGGATDTQYF
TRBV24-1	once	TRBJ2-1	NA	TGTGCCACGAGCACACTAGAGTTTGAGCAGTTCTTC	CATSTLEFEQFF
TRBV9	NA	TRBJ2-5	NA	TGTGCCAGCAGCGTAGCCCAGGGGCGAGAGACCCAGTACTTC	CASSVAQGRETQYF
TRBV5-4	once	TRBJ2-7	TRBD2	TGTGCCAGCACCAACGGGGGTAGCGGGAGTATGTACGAGCAGTACTTC	CASTNGGSGSMYEQYF
TRBV19	NA	TRBJ1-2	NA	TGTGCCAGTAGACCGACGGGGGGACGACCCCTCTATGGCTACACCTTC	CASRPTGGRPLYGYTF
TRBV27	NA	TRBJ2-7	NA	TGTGCCAGCAGTTTACGATGGGCAACCTACGAGCAGTACTTC	CASSLRWATYEQYF
TRBV3-1/TRBV3-2	NA	TRBJ2-7	TRBD2	TGTGCCAGCAGGCTAGCGGGAGCCGCCTACGAGCAGTACTTC	CASRLAGAAYEQYF
TRBV5-5	NA	TRBJ2-3	NA	TGTGCCAGCAGCCATACCTCAACGGGGGGCACAGATACGCAGTATTTT	CASSHTSTGGTDTQYF